This T cell receptor beta chain was captured by sequencing in a study of CD4+ T cells in melanoma. The method was immunoSEQ multiplex PCR; TCRdb's version includes in-frame clones alone and lacks a portion of them. The table has 13,000 or so clones, 68% seen once; the top ten hold about a sixth. The J segment lost 7 bases and the V segment lost 4 bases, leaving 6 bases of the junction unmatched. CDR3 length equals 15 residues. CDR1 and CDR2 (germline): SNHLY, FYNNEI. This TCR derives from a human donor with melanoma. Sequenced sample: cells from a culture (not recorded whether cultured in vitro). The chain recombines TRBV2 with TRBJ2-2, with TRBD2 matching 10 bases. CDR3: CASSGLAGAGGELFF. For the CDR3, the DNA is TGTGCCAGCAGTGGTCTAGCGGGGGCCGGCGGGGAGCTGTTTTTT.